This T cell receptor beta chain was observed in a study of post-analysis software for immune sequencing data. The study, taken as a whole, reports: TRBV segments more frequent in patients than in controls numbered roughly 5 and included TRBV5-6, TRBV5-1 and TRBV20-1. Normalized Chao1 diversity in multiple sclerosis patients fell significantly below that of controls.

The authors incorporated unique molecular identifiers into the TCR beta cDNA libraries. TCRdb reprocessed the PCR reads with MiXCR, giving one entry per CDR3 protein. Of 380,000 or so distinct CDR3 sequences in the sample, less than 40% were seen once. V was clipped by 2 bases and J by 8 bases, with 16 bases between them. Germline V gene sequence: CDR1 WSHSY, CDR2 SAAADI. CDR3 length equals 15 residues. A few counts support this clonotype. What it binds is unknown. The chain is built from TRBV10-2 and TRBJ2-1; D tentatively fits TRBD1 or TRBD2 (6 bases each). Sequenced input: blood. The clonotype comes from a girl under 18 with multiple sclerosis. The CDR3 reads CASSESLGGPDEQFF. DNA for the CDR3: TGCGCCAGCAGTGAGAGTCTGGGGGGCCCGGATGAGCAGTTCTTC.